The text below deals with one T cell receptor (beta chain). The target antigen is unknown. With 0 bases clipped from V and 13 bases from J, the junction kept 6 bases outside the gene matches. From germline, CDR1 is SGHRS and CDR2 YFSETQ. The CDR3 has 14 residues. The donors were part of the roughly 110-subject validation cohort, which stood apart from the 666-subject first cohort. This entry is derived from a study of cytomegalovirus exposure and HLA in healthy donors. Profiling relied on immunoSEQ multiplex PCR, and the TCRdb table lists in-frame clones only, not all of them. The sample lists tens of thousands of clones, over 85% seen once, with 8.4% in the top ten. Study observations and caveats: The classifier reportedly diagnosed cytomegalovirus status with high sensitivity and specificity. According to a later analysis, TCR clusters from the first cohort tended to co-occur in the 100 to 150 validation repertoires. The authors listed approximately 160 TCR beta chains as cytomegalovirus-associated.

Source material: PBMCs. The receptor was isolated from a woman under 30 in good health and CMV-seropositive. The chain uses TRBV5-1 and TRBJ2-1; 11 bases map to TRBD2. This CDR3 reads CASSLEASGGTQFF. CDR3 nucleotide sequence: TGCGCCAGCAGCTTGGAGGCTAGCGGGGGGACCCAGTTCTTC. The variable domain in full, with the rest retrieved from reference TRBV5-1 and TRBJ2-1, is KAGVTQTPRYLIKTRGQQVTLSCSPISGHRSVSWYQQTPGQGLQFLFEYFSETQRNKGNFPGRFSGRQFSNSRSEMNVSTLELGDSALYLCASSLEASGGTQFFGPGTRLTVL.